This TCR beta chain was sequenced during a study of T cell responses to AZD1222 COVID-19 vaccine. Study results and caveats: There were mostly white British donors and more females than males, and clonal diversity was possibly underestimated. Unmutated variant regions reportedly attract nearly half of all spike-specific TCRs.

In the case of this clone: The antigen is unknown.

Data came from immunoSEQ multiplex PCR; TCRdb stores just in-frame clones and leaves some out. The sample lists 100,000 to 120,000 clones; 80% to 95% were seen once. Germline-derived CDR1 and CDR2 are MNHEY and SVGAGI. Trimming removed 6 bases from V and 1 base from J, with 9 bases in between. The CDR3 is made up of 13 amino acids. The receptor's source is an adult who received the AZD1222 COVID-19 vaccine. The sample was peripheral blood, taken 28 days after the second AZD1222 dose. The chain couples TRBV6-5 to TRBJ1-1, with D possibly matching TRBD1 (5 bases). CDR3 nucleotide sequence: TGTGCCAGCAGATCGACAGCGAACACTGAAGCTTTCTTT. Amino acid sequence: CASRSTANTEAFF.